Below, 4 T cell receptor beta chains from the same sample are listed, as sequenced in a study of vaccination and CD4 T cells after COVID-19. Sequenced with the Oncomine TCR Beta short-read assay was DNA taken from cultured CD4+ T cells. TCRdb ran MiXCR on the PCR reads and lists one entry per CDR3 protein. The data hold about 12,000 distinct CDR3 sequences, with roughly 50% observed a single time. Treatment specified: roughly 11-day PBMC culture with coronavirus spike peptide pools or control peptides (ViraFEST assay). These receptors are not linked to any known antigen. The source material was CD4+ T cells from blood, cultured in vitro. These receptors were collected from a human donor who had recovered from COVID-19.

V is TRBV28 and J is TRBJ2-3, with D perhaps matching TRBD2 (6 bases). Germline V CDR1 and CDR2: MDHEN, SYDVKM. V lost 7 bases and J lost 3, with 8 bases in between. The CDR3 consists of 12 residues. As DNA, the CDR3 is TGTGCCAGCACTAGCGTAACAGATACGCAGTATTTT. Residues: CASTSVTDTQYF.

This sequence joins TRBV21-1 and TRBJ1-4. TRBV21-1 is given as a pseudogene. The length of the CDR3 is 14 residues. CDR3 DNA sequence: TGTGCCAGCAGCCAATGTCACAGCGATGAAAAACTGTTTTTT. As protein: CASSQCHSDEKLFF.

The V and J genes are TRBV2 and TRBJ1-2; D gene unclear. CDR3 length equals 14 residues. V lost 7 bases and J lost 4, with 16 bases in between. The germline gives CDR1 SNHLY, CDR2 FYNNEI. The CDR3 sequence is CASKWQATSYGYTF. The CDR3 nucleotides are TGTGCCAGCAAGTGGCAGGCAACGTCCTATGGCTACACCTTC.

CDR3 nucleotides: TGTGCCAGCAGTGACAGGAGCGGCAATCAGCCCCAGCATTTT. It is translated as CASSDRSGNQPQHF. This rearrangement joins TRBV2 to TRBJ1-5; D not resolved. CDR1 is SNHLY and CDR2 is FYNNEI in the germline V gene. The germline V and J ends were trimmed by 3 bases and 2 bases, with 8 bases remaining between them. The CDR3 is 14 amino acids.